A selection of T cell receptor beta chains follows, all from one sample in a study of blood T cell repertoires in COVID-19. The method was immunoSEQ multiplex PCR; TCRdb's version includes in-frame clones alone and lacks a portion of them. The sample lists about 99,000 clones, about four fifths occurring once. Sequenced: peripheral blood. The receptors stem from a human donor in a cohort sampled during active COVID-19. Both conserved end residues are trimmed from each CDR3. The order of the fields is V gene, J gene, CDR3 protein.

V gene: TRBV2
J gene: TRBJ2-1
CDR3 protein: ASSTGTSINEQF

V gene: TRBV6-5
J gene: TRBJ1-4
CDR3 protein: ASSTSTGLLF

V gene: TRBV9
J gene: TRBJ2-3
CDR3 protein: ASSVGAPSGTQY

V gene: TRBV5-6
J gene: TRBJ1-1
CDR3 protein: ASSPGGSFLNTEAF

V gene: TRBV7-2
J gene: TRBJ1-1
CDR3 protein: ASSLLWDEIGRRTEAF

V gene: TRBV6-2/TRBV6-3
J gene: TRBJ1-6
CDR3 protein: ASSLSGQGGRSPLH

V gene: TRBV30
J gene: TRBJ1-1
CDR3 protein: AWSAGTKEAF

V gene: TRBV18
J gene: TRBJ1-5
CDR3 protein: ASSLYGRTDSNQPQH

V gene: TRBV2
J gene: TRBJ2-3
CDR3 protein: ATRGDRETDTQY

V gene: TRBV10-2
J gene: TRBJ1-1
CDR3 protein: ASRTANTEAF

V gene: TRBV4-3
J gene: TRBJ1-1
CDR3 protein: ASSQVSVGANTEAF

V gene: TRBV5-4
J gene: TRBJ2-1
CDR3 protein: ASSQRGLDEQF

V gene: TRBV19
J gene: TRBJ1-1
CDR3 protein: ASSIRDTLTGAF

V gene: TRBV4-3
J gene: TRBJ2-1
CDR3 protein: ASRGRNEQF

V gene: TRBV5-4
J gene: TRBJ1-1
CDR3 protein: ASSGGGNRMNTEAF

V gene: TRBV5-1
J gene: TRBJ1-6
CDR3 protein: ASSLASMGQGNSPLH

V gene: TRBV9
J gene: TRBJ2-2
CDR3 protein: ASSQGTGELF

V gene: TRBV10-3
J gene: TRBJ1-1
CDR3 protein: AIGRAGTAEAF

V gene: TRBV5-1
J gene: TRBJ1-1
CDR3 protein: ASSRVTGIMNTEAF

V gene: TRBV18
J gene: TRBJ2-3
CDR3 protein: ASSLGTGGADTQY

V gene: TRBV5-1
J gene: TRBJ2-7
CDR3 protein: ASSLYGPTHYEQY

V gene: TRBV7-2
J gene: TRBJ1-2
CDR3 protein: ASSYKTGDENGYT

V gene: TRBV7-9
J gene: TRBJ1-3
CDR3 protein: ASSPRTDIGTIY

V gene: TRBV5-6
J gene: TRBJ1-3
CDR3 protein: ASSLDGLDSGNTIY

V gene: TRBV5-6
J gene: TRBJ2-1
CDR3 protein: ASSLVARSRNEQF

V gene: TRBV14
J gene: TRBJ2-1
CDR3 protein: ASSQVVNNEQF

V gene: TRBV18
J gene: TRBJ2-3
CDR3 protein: ASSQGSTDTQY

V gene: TRBV11-3
J gene: TRBJ2-1
CDR3 protein: ASSLDSGREQF

V gene: TRBV6-1
J gene: TRBJ1-3
CDR3 protein: ASSEQAFSGNTIY

V gene: TRBV7-2
J gene: TRBJ1-2
CDR3 protein: ASSSIGGLPGGYT

V gene: TRBV18
J gene: TRBJ2-2
CDR3 protein: ASSAREAANTGELF

V gene: TRBV6-2/TRBV6-3
J gene: TRBJ2-1
CDR3 protein: ASSYGRPIYNEQF

V gene: TRBV27
J gene: TRBJ1-6
CDR3 protein: ASTHSRRARNSPLH

V gene: TRBV18
J gene: TRBJ1-4
CDR3 protein: ASSLRQGDEKLF

V gene: TRBV5-8
J gene: TRBJ1-1
CDR3 protein: ASSSPTGPLVAF

V gene: TRBV5-1
J gene: TRBJ2-2
CDR3 protein: ASSLGNPGGGELF

V gene: TRBV2
J gene: TRBJ2-5
CDR3 protein: ASSEARSSGGRETQY

V gene: TRBV6-5
J gene: TRBJ1-1
CDR3 protein: ASSPGSGVTEAF

V gene: TRBV27
J gene: TRBJ1-2
CDR3 protein: ASSLSGQGTGYT

V gene: TRBV5-1
J gene: TRBJ1-4
CDR3 protein: ASRTGGGNEKLF

V gene: TRBV2
J gene: TRBJ2-7
CDR3 protein: ASTTDRGRSYEQY

V gene: TRBV2
J gene: TRBJ2-7
CDR3 protein: ASRVTVREQY

V gene: TRBV5-4
J gene: TRBJ1-2
CDR3 protein: ASSFGTPYGYT

V gene: TRBV6-2/TRBV6-3
J gene: TRBJ1-6
CDR3 protein: ASSYSGERDSPLH

V gene: TRBV6-2/TRBV6-3
J gene: TRBJ2-3
CDR3 protein: ASSQGLAASTDTQY

V gene: TRBV7-9
J gene: TRBJ2-5
CDR3 protein: ASSLIPGQGLGETQY

V gene: TRBV7-8
J gene: TRBJ1-1
CDR3 protein: ASSLGPRTEAF

V gene: TRBV3-1/TRBV3-2
J gene: TRBJ1-1
CDR3 protein: ASSQGTGTGGS

V gene: TRBV19
J gene: TRBJ1-4
CDR3 protein: ASSAQGVTNEKLF

V gene: TRBV6-5
J gene: TRBJ1-1
CDR3 protein: ASSYRQGQGYTEAF

V gene: TRBV5-4
J gene: TRBJ2-7
CDR3 protein: ASSQGRGEQY

V gene: TRBV7-9
J gene: TRBJ2-7
CDR3 protein: ASSQAGGRGYEQY